These T cell receptor beta chains were read from a single sample in a study of shared clonotypes between healthy human individuals. Using immunoSEQ multiplex PCR, the repertoire was profiled, and TCRdb retains in-frame clones only, with some absent. The sample lists around 1.6 million clones; 95% to 99% were seen once. The specimen was naive CD4+ T cells sorted from blood. These receptors all come from a man aged 25-40 years in good health. The CDR3 runs from the conserved cysteine through the conserved F or W. D genes are given only for firm matches. Only part of the rows carry a size: once, few, many, or a class if the clone is expanded.

abundance: -; d_gene: -; j_gene: TRBJ2-7; v_gene: TRBV6-5; CDR3aa: CASSYFTGIGEQYF; CDR3nt: TGTGCCAGCAGTTACTTCACAGGGATCGGCGAGCAGTACTTC
abundance: -; d_gene: TRBD1; j_gene: TRBJ2-4; v_gene: TRBV11-2; CDR3aa: CASSLTGQQNIQYF; CDR3nt: TGTGCCAGCAGCTTAACGGGACAGCAAAACATTCAGTACTTC
abundance: -; d_gene: -; j_gene: TRBJ1-2; v_gene: TRBV6-5; CDR3aa: CASSSRGGGYTF; CDR3nt: TGTGCCAGCAGTTCCCGCGGAGGTGGCTACACCTTC
abundance: -; d_gene: -; j_gene: TRBJ1-2; v_gene: TRBV19; CDR3aa: CASSASGGNYGYTF; CDR3nt: TGTGCCAGTAGTGCCTCCGGAGGAAACTATGGCTACACCTTC
abundance: -; d_gene: TRBD2; j_gene: TRBJ2-7; v_gene: TRBV19; CDR3aa: CASKGTSGSEQYF; CDR3nt: TGTGCCAGTAAAGGGACTAGCGGGAGCGAGCAGTACTTC
abundance: -; d_gene: TRBD2; j_gene: TRBJ2-1; v_gene: TRBV7-9; CDR3aa: CASSSSGLAGPRQFF; CDR3nt: TGTGCCAGCAGCTCTAGCGGGCTAGCGGGACCGCGGCAGTTCTTC
abundance: -; d_gene: -; j_gene: TRBJ2-1; v_gene: TRBV29-1; CDR3aa: CSVVGGDNEQFF; CDR3nt: TGCAGCGTTGTGGGTGGTGACAATGAGCAGTTCTTC
abundance: -; d_gene: -; j_gene: TRBJ2-2; v_gene: TRBV5-1; CDR3aa: CASSQQDGTGELFF; CDR3nt: TGCGCCAGCAGCCAGCAAGACGGCACCGGGGAGCTGTTTTTT
abundance: -; d_gene: -; j_gene: TRBJ2-5; v_gene: TRBV7-9; CDR3aa: CASSSQGGQETQYF; CDR3nt: TGTGCCAGCAGCTCACAGGGAGGACAAGAGACCCAGTACTTC
abundance: -; d_gene: TRBD2; j_gene: TRBJ2-3; v_gene: TRBV11-2; CDR3aa: CASRRPGRALSTDTQYF; CDR3nt: TGTGCCAGCAGGCGGCCCGGGAGGGCCCTGAGCACAGATACGCAGTATTTT
abundance: -; d_gene: TRBD2; j_gene: TRBJ2-3; v_gene: TRBV7-2; CDR3aa: CASSQLAGSTDTQYF; CDR3nt: TGTGCCAGCAGTCAACTAGCGGGAAGCACAGATACGCAGTATTTT
abundance: -; d_gene: -; j_gene: TRBJ2-1; v_gene: TRBV5-4; CDR3aa: CASAPTGYNEQFF; CDR3nt: TGTGCCAGCGCCCCGACTGGATACAATGAGCAGTTCTTC
abundance: once; d_gene: -; j_gene: TRBJ1-5; v_gene: TRBV6-5; CDR3aa: CASSYSGPNNQPQHF; CDR3nt: TGTGCCAGCAGTTACTCCGGACCGAATAATCAGCCCCAGCATTTT
abundance: -; d_gene: -; j_gene: TRBJ1-4; v_gene: TRBV5-1; CDR3aa: CASSLKEDNEKLFF; CDR3nt: TGCGCCAGCAGCCTGAAGGAAGATAATGAAAAACTGTTTTTT
abundance: -; d_gene: TRBD2; j_gene: TRBJ2-5; v_gene: TRBV19; CDR3aa: CASRREETQYF; CDR3nt: TGTGCCAGTAGGCGGGAGGAGACCCAGTACTTC
abundance: -; d_gene: TRBD2; j_gene: TRBJ2-4; v_gene: TRBV25-1; CDR3aa: CASGLASKNIQYF; CDR3nt: TGTGCCAGCGGACTAGCGTCCAAAAACATTCAGTACTTC
abundance: -; d_gene: -; j_gene: TRBJ2-7; v_gene: TRBV6-5; CDR3aa: CASSTHSGYEQYF; CDR3nt: TGTGCCAGCAGTACCCATTCAGGGTACGAGCAGTACTTC
abundance: -; d_gene: TRBD2; j_gene: TRBJ2-3; v_gene: TRBV6-5; CDR3aa: CASSYGLAGAGDTQYF; CDR3nt: TGTGCCAGCAGTTACGGACTAGCGGGAGCGGGAGATACGCAGTATTTT
abundance: -; d_gene: -; j_gene: TRBJ1-3; v_gene: TRBV7-9; CDR3aa: CASSFEVGNTIYF; CDR3nt: TGTGCCAGCAGCTTTGAAGTCGGAAACACCATATATTTT
abundance: -; d_gene: -; j_gene: TRBJ1-1; v_gene: TRBV25-1; CDR3aa: CASSDPLNTEAFF; CDR3nt: TGTGCCAGCAGTGATCCCCTGAACACTGAAGCTTTCTTT
abundance: -; d_gene: -; j_gene: TRBJ1-5; v_gene: TRBV9; CDR3aa: CASSRASEHQPQHF; CDR3nt: TGTGCCAGCAGCCGAGCTTCGGAGCATCAGCCCCAGCATTTT
abundance: -; d_gene: -; j_gene: TRBJ2-7; v_gene: TRBV19; CDR3aa: CASSRSGQGGYEQYF; CDR3nt: TGTGCCAGTAGTCGTTCGGGGCAGGGTGGCTACGAGCAGTACTTC
abundance: -; d_gene: TRBD2; j_gene: TRBJ2-3; v_gene: TRBV29-1; CDR3aa: CSVVGTSVSTDTQYF; CDR3nt: TGCAGCGTTGTGGGGACTAGCGTAAGCACAGATACGCAGTATTTT
abundance: -; d_gene: TRBD1; j_gene: TRBJ2-5; v_gene: TRBV5-1; CDR3aa: CASSWETGETQYF; CDR3nt: TGCGCCAGCAGCTGGGAGACAGGGGAGACCCAGTACTTC
abundance: once; d_gene: -; j_gene: TRBJ2-1; v_gene: TRBV5-4; CDR3aa: CASSPGTSGRQFF; CDR3nt: TGTGCCAGCAGCCCCGGGACCTCGGGCAGGCAGTTCTTC
abundance: -; d_gene: -; j_gene: TRBJ2-1; v_gene: TRBV30; CDR3aa: CAVSGGGSGNEQFF; CDR3nt: TGTGCCGTTAGTGGGGGAGGAAGCGGTAATGAGCAGTTCTTC
abundance: once; d_gene: TRBD2; j_gene: TRBJ2-1; v_gene: TRBV9; CDR3aa: CASSVEGTTYNEQFF; CDR3nt: TGTGCCAGCAGCGTAGAGGGGACTACCTACAATGAGCAGTTCTTC
abundance: -; d_gene: -; j_gene: TRBJ2-5; v_gene: TRBV28; CDR3aa: CASSLETRGLQETQYF; CDR3nt: TGTGCCAGCAGTTTAGAGACTAGGGGACTTCAAGAGACCCAGTACTTC
abundance: -; d_gene: -; j_gene: TRBJ1-1; v_gene: TRBV2; CDR3aa: CASTEEVGTEAFF; CDR3nt: TGTGCCAGCACCGAAGAGGTGGGAACTGAAGCTTTCTTT
abundance: -; d_gene: TRBD1; j_gene: TRBJ2-1; v_gene: TRBV7-9; CDR3aa: CASSRTGGLTNEQFF; CDR3nt: TGTGCCAGCAGCCGGACAGGGGGCCTCACCAATGAGCAGTTCTTC
abundance: -; d_gene: -; j_gene: TRBJ2-6; v_gene: TRBV6-5; CDR3aa: CASSRSGANVLTF; CDR3nt: TGTGCCAGCAGCCGCTCTGGGGCCAACGTCCTGACTTTC
abundance: -; d_gene: -; j_gene: TRBJ2-7; v_gene: TRBV6-5; CDR3aa: CASRKTNLGEQYF; CDR3nt: TGTGCCAGCAGAAAGACTAACCTCGGCGAGCAGTACTTC
abundance: -; d_gene: -; j_gene: TRBJ1-2; v_gene: TRBV28; CDR3aa: CASRREQGLYGYTF; CDR3nt: TGTGCCAGCAGGCGGGAGCAGGGGTTGTATGGCTACACCTTC
abundance: -; d_gene: TRBD1; j_gene: TRBJ2-3; v_gene: TRBV5-1; CDR3aa: CASSDRGPPTDTQYF; CDR3nt: TGCGCCAGCAGCGACAGGGGGCCTCCTACAGATACGCAGTATTTT